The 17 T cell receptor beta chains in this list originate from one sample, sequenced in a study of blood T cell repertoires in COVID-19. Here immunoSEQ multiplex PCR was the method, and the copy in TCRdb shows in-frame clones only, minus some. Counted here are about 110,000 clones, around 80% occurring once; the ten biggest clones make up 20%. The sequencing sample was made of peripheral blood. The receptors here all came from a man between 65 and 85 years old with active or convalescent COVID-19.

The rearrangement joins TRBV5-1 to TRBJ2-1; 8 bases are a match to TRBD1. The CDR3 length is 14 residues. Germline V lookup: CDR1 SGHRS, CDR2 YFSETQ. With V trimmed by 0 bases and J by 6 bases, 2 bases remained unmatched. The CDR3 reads CASSLGRGPNEQFF. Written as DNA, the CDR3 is TGCGCCAGCAGCTTGGGCAGGGGGCCCAATGAGCAGTTCTTC. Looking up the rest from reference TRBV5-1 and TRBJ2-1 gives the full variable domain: KAGVTQTPRYLIKTRGQQVTLSCSPISGHRSVSWYQQTPGQGLQFLFEYFSETQRNKGNFPGRFSGRQFSNSRSEMNVSTLELGDSALYLCASSLGRGPNEQFFGPGTRLTVL.

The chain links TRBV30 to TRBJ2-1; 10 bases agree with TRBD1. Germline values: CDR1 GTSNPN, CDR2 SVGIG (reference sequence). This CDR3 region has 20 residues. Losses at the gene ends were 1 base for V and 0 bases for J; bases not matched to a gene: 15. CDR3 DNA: TGTGCCTGGAGTGGCCGTGACAGGGGGCACTACAAGAGCTCCTACAATGAGCAGTTCTTC. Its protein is CAWSGRDRGHYKSSYNEQFF. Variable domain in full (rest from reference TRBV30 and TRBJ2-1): SQTIHQWPATLVQPVGSPLSLECTVEGTSNPNLYWYRQAAGRGLQLLFYSVGIGQISSEVPQNLSASRPQDRQFILSSKKLLLSDSGFYLCAWSGRDRGHYKSSYNEQFFGPGTRLTVL.

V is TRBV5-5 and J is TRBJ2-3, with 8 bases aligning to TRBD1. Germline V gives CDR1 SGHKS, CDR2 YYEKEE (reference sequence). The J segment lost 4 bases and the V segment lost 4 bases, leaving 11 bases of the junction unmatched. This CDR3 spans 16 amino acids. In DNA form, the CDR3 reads TGTGCCAGCAGCATAGACAGGGGTAGCTTGGCAGATACGCAGTATTTT. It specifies CASSIDRGSLADTQYF.

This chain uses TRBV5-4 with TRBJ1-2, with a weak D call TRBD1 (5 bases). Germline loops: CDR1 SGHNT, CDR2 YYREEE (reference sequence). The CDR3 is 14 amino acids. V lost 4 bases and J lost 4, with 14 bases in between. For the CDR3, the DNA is TGTGCCAGCAGCCCGGAGGGGAGAGGCTATGGCTACACCTTC. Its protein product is CASSPEGRGYGYTF.

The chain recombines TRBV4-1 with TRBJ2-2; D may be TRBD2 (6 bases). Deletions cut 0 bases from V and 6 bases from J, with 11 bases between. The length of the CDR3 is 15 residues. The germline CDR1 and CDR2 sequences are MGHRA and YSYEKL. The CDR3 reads CASSQEGRSSGELFF. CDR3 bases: TGCGCCAGCAGCCAAGAGGGGAGGTCCTCCGGGGAGCTGTTTTTT.

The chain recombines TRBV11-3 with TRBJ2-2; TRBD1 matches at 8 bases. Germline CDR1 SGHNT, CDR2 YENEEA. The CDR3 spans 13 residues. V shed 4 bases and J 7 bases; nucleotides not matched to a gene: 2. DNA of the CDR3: TGTGCCAGCAGCTCGGACAGGGACGGGGAGCTGTTTTTT. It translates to CASSSDRDGELFF.

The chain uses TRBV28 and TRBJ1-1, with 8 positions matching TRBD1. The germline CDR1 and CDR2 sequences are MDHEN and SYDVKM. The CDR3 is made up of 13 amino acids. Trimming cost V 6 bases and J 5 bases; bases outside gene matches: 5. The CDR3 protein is CASSLTGVTEAFF. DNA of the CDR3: TGTGCCAGCAGCTTGACAGGGGTAACTGAAGCTTTCTTT.

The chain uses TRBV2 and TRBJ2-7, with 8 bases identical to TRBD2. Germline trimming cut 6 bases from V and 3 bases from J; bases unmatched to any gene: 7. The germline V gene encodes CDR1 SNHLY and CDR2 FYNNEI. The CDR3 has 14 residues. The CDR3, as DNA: TGTGCCAGCAGGGAGCGGGAGAGGGACTACGAGCAGTACTTC. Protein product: CASRERERDYEQYF.

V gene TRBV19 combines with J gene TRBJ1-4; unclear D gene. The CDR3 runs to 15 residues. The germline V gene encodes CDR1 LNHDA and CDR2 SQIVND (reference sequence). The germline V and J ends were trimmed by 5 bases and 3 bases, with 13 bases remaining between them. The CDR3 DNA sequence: TGTGCCAGTAGTCCCTGGGCATTTTCTAATGAAAAACTGTTTTTT. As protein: CASSPWAFSNEKLFF.

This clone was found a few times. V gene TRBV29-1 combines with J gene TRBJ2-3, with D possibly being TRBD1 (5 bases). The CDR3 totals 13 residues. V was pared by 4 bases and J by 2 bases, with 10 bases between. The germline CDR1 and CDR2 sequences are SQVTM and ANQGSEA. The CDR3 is CSVGAGFTDTQYF. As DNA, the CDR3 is TGCAGCGTTGGGGCAGGGTTCACAGATACGCAGTATTTT.

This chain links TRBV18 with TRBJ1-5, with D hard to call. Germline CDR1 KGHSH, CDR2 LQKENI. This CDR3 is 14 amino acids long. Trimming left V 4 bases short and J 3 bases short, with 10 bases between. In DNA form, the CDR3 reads TGTGCCAGCTCACTTTACACGAACAATCAGCCCCAGCATTTT. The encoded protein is CASSLYTNNQPQHF.

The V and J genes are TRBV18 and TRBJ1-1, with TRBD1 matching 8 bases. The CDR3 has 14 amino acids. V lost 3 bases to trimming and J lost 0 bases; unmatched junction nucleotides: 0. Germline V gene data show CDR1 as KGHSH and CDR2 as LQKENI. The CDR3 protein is CASSPGQVNTEAFF. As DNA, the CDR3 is TGTGCCAGCTCACCGGGACAGGTGAACACTGAAGCTTTCTTT.

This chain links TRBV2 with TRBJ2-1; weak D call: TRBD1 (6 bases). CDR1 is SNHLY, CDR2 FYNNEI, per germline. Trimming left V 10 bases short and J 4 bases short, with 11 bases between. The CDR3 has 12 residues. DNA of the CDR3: TGTGCCACCTCGGACAGTTACAATGAGCAGTTCTTC. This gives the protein CATSDSYNEQFF.

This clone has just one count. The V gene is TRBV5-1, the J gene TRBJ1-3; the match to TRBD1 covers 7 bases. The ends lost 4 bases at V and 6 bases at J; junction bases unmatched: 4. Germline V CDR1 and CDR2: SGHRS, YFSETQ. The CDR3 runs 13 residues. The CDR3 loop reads CASSLGQQNTIYF. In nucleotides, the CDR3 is TGCGCCAGCAGCCTGGGACAGCAAAACACCATATATTTT.

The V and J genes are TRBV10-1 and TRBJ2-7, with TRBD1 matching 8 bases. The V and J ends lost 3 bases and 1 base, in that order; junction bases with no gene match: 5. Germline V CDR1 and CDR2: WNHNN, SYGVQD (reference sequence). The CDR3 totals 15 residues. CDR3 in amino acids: CASSESGQGSYEQYF. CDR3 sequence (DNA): TGCGCCAGCAGTGAATCAGGACAGGGATCCTACGAGCAGTACTTC.

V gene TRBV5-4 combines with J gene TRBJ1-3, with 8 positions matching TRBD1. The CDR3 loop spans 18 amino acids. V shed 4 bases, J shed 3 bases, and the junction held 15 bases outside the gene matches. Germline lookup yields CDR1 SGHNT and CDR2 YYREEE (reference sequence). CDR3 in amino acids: CASSPGRAGGPLGNTIYF. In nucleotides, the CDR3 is TGTGCCAGCAGCCCAGGGCGGGCAGGGGGCCCCCTTGGAAACACCATATATTTT.

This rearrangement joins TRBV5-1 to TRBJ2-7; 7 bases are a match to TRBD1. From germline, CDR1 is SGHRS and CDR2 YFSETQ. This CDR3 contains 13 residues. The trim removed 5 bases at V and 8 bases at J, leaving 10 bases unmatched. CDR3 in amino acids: CASRDREQNQQYF. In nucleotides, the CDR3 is TGCGCCAGCAGAGACAGGGAGCAGAACCAGCAGTACTTC.